The sequence of this T cell receptor (beta chain) was determined in a study of blood T cell repertoires in COVID-19. In the study overall: Collection of acute and convalescent COVID-19 samples took place in the United States, Italy and Spain. Sources were T cells, B-cell-depleted T cells, or PBMCs; the material itself was cDNA or gDNA.

Deletions cut 3 bases from V and 4 bases from J, with 9 bases between. This CDR3 has 14 residues. Germline V gene sequence: CDR1 MDHEN, CDR2 SYDVKM. Authors' data handling: Researchers report that nucleated cell counts were estimated from reference gene primer amplification. Assay: immunoSEQ multiplex PCR; the TCRdb copy retains only in-frame clones and omits some. The V and J calls and clone size were taken over from that table, and D and trimming were inferred from the DNA. The sample includes around 150,000 clones, 77% of them seen just once. This sequence was found in a woman in her forties or fifties with active or convalescent COVID-19. Material: peripheral blood. The V gene is TRBV28, the J gene TRBJ1-4; perhaps TRBD1 as D (6 bases). The CDR3 region has the DNA TGTGCCAGCAGTTTGGACAGACTTAATGAAAAACTGTTTTTT. As protein: CASSLDRLNEKLFF.